These 13 T cell receptor beta chains were sequenced from one sample in a study of blood T cell repertoires in COVID-19. Data came from immunoSEQ multiplex PCR; TCRdb stores just in-frame clones and leaves some out. This table has around 300,000 clones, around 84% appearing once. Material: PBMCs or T cells enriched from blood (not recorded which). The receptors stem from a woman aged 45-65 years who had recovered from COVID-19.

The V gene is TRBV6-2 or TRBV6-3, the J gene TRBJ2-1; D call uncertain. The CDR3 covers 13 residues. Trimming cost V 5 bases and J 4 bases, with 9 bases left between them. Germline V gives CDR1 MNHEY, CDR2 SVGEGT. CDR3 coding DNA: TGTGCCAGCAGTCCCTTAAAATACAATGAGCAGTTCTTC. It is translated as CASSPLKYNEQFF.

This chain uses TRBV6-5 with TRBJ1-2; TRBD1 aligns across 7 bases. The V gene end was trimmed by 6 bases and the J gene end by 8 bases; junction bases not matched to a gene: 9. CDR1 is MNHEY, CDR2 SVGAGI, per germline. CDR3 length: 13 residues. As DNA, the CDR3 is TGTGCCAGCAGCCACAGGGGCCGAGGCGGCTACACCTTC. As protein: CASSHRGRGGYTF.

J is TRBJ1-3 and V is TRBV5-1, with D possibly being TRBD1 (5 bases). Germline CDR1 SGHRS, CDR2 YFSETQ. CDR3 length equals 16 residues. Trimming pared 4 bases from V and 0 bases from J, leaving 14 bases between. CDR3 in DNA: TGCGCCAGCAGCGCTCAGGGCAGGAACTCTGGAAACACCATATATTTT. It translates to CASSAQGRNSGNTIYF.

This chain joins TRBV3-1 (or the pseudogene TRBV3-2) and TRBJ1-1; D might be TRBD1 (6 bases). Trimming took 3 bases from V and 0 from J, leaving 11 bases between them. Per the germline V gene, CDR1 is LGHDT and CDR2 is YNNKEL (reference sequence). The CDR3 is 15 residues long. In nucleotides, the CDR3 is TGTGCCAGCAGCCAGGAAGGGGGGGTGAACACTGAAGCTTTCTTT. Residues: CASSQEGGVNTEAFF.

The V call is TRBV11-3, the J call TRBJ1-2; no clear D gene. Trimming removed 1 base from V and 5 bases from J, with 5 bases in between. This CDR3 spans 12 amino acids. Germline CDR1 reads SGHNT; CDR2 reads YENEEA. The CDR3 loop is CASSLGGYGYTF. CDR3 DNA: TGTGCCAGCAGCTTAGGAGGGTATGGCTACACCTTC.

The chain carries TRBV7-9 and TRBJ2-7; 13 nucleotides match TRBD2. This CDR3 region has 15 residues. The V gene end was trimmed by 3 bases and the J gene end by 5 bases; junction bases not matched to a gene: 4. Germline V gene sequence: CDR1 SEHNR, CDR2 FQNEAQ (reference sequence). CDR3 region: CASSFTSGRANEQYF. In nucleotides, the CDR3 is TGTGCCAGCAGCTTTACTAGCGGGAGGGCCAACGAGCAGTACTTC.

Notes on this clone: Other DNA sequences in the same sample also yield this CDR3. The J gene is TRBJ2-1, the V gene TRBV18; tentative D call: TRBD2 (6 bases). V was trimmed by 0 bases and J by 0 bases, leaving 9 bases between them. The CDR3 totals 16 residues. CDR1 and CDR2 from the germline V gene are KGHSH and LQKENI. Here the CDR3 reads CASSPPSGSSYNEQFF. The CDR3 DNA sequence: TGTGCCAGCTCACCACCTTCCGGGAGCTCCTACAATGAGCAGTTCTTC. The full variable domain, with the rest looked up from reference TRBV18 and TRBJ2-1, is NAGVMQNPRHLVRRRGQEARLRCSPMKGHSHVYWYRQLPEEGLKFMVYLQKENIIDESGMPKERFSAEFPKEGPSILRIQQVVRGDSAAYFCASSPPSGSSYNEQFFGPGTRLTVL.

The rearrangement links TRBV4-3 to TRBJ2-5, with D unclear. V lost 1 base to trimming and J lost 5 bases, with 8 bases between them. CDR3 length equals 13 residues. Germline CDR1 LGHNA, CDR2 YSLEER. The chain's CDR3 is CASSQGIRETQYF. The CDR3 region has the DNA TGCGCCAGCAGCCAAGGTATACGGGAGACCCAGTACTTC.

The genes are TRBV12-3 or TRBV12-4 and TRBJ2-1; possible D gene TRBD1, 5 bases. This CDR3 contains 12 residues. V was cut by 6 bases and J by 9 bases, with 12 bases left in between. CDR3 coding DNA: TGTGCCAGCAGAGCAGGGAAACTTGAGCAGTTCTTC. Amino acid sequence: CASRAGKLEQFF.

This chain links TRBV18 with TRBJ2-5, with D uncertain. The CDR3 runs to 14 residues. The V gene's germline CDR1 is KGHSH and CDR2 LQKENI. The ends were cut back, 2 bases at V and 1 base at J, with 8 bases in the middle. The CDR3 here is CASSPVLLQETQYF. CDR3 DNA: TGTGCCAGCTCACCAGTACTGCTCCAAGAGACCCAGTACTTC.

J is TRBJ2-2 and V is TRBV5-1; D ambiguous. CDR1 SGHRS and CDR2 YFSETQ come from the germline V gene. The CDR3 runs 14 residues. V was shortened by 0 bases and J by 4 bases, with 7 bases between the two germline ends. This CDR3 reads CASSLATSTGELFF. CDR3 DNA: TGCGCCAGCAGCTTGGCTACCTCCACCGGGGAGCTGTTTTTT. The full variable domain, completed using reference TRBV5-1 and TRBJ2-2, is KAGVTQTPRYLIKTRGQQVTLSCSPISGHRSVSWYQQTPGQGLQFLFEYFSETQRNKGNFPGRFSGRQFSNSRSEMNVSTLELGDSALYLCASSLATSTGELFFGEGSRLTVL.

The rearrangement joins TRBV29-1 to TRBJ1-4, with D unclear. This CDR3 has 15 residues. The V end lost 4 bases, the J end lost 0 bases, and 12 bases lay between the germline ends. The V gene's germline CDR1 is SQVTM and CDR2 ANQGSEA. The DNA of the CDR3 is TGCAGCGTTGTTGGGCAAGATGCAACTAATGAAAAACTGTTTTTT. Translating gives CSVVGQDATNEKLFF.

This clone was recorded a few times. The chain uses TRBV7-9 and TRBJ1-3; 7 bases align to TRBD1. Germline V lookup: CDR1 SEHNR, CDR2 FQNEAQ (reference sequence). Trimming took 4 bases from V and 0 from J; bases not matched to a gene: 3. The CDR3 is made up of 15 amino acids. This chain's CDR3 is CASSSGTASGNTIYF. CDR3 DNA sequence: TGTGCCAGCAGCTCTGGGACAGCCTCTGGAAACACCATATATTTT. The full variable domain, completed using reference TRBV7-9 and TRBJ1-3, is DTGVSQNPRHKITKRGQNVTFRCDPISEHNRLYWYRQTLGQGPEFLTYFQNEAQLEKSRLLSDRFSAERPKGSFSTLEIQRTEQGDSAMYLCASSSGTASGNTIYFGEGSWLTVV.